This entry lists 17 T cell receptor beta chains sequenced from one sample in a study of cytotoxic CD8 clonotypes in ibrutinib-treated CLL. Generated by immunoSEQ multiplex PCR, the TCRdb table keeps only in-frame clones and is missing some. Of roughly 150,000 clones in the sample, nearly 90% were seen once. The sequenced sample was PBMCs, obtained at disease progression, from a patient treated with ibrutinib. Every receptor here comes from a human donor with chronic lymphocytic leukemia.

V is TRBV28 and J is TRBJ2-5; D is ambiguous. The CDR3 is 15 amino acids. Deletions cut 5 bases from V and 7 bases from J, with 20 bases between. Germline-derived CDR1 and CDR2 are MDHEN and SYDVKM. The CDR3 loop is CASSASSRRVGTQYF. The CDR3 DNA reads TGTGCCAGCAGTGCCTCTAGTCGCCGGGTTGGGACCCAGTACTTC.

The chain employs TRBV5-1 and TRBJ2-5; D gene unclear. Germline V gives CDR1 SGHRS, CDR2 YFSETQ. The CDR3 runs to 13 residues. V lost 1 base to trimming and J lost 0 bases, with 4 bases between them. The CDR3 is CASSLSYQETQYF. Written as DNA, the CDR3 is TGCGCCAGCAGCTTGTCCTACCAAGAGACCCAGTACTTC.

The V and J genes are TRBV7-3 and TRBJ2-3; TRBD2 agrees at 8 bases. V lost 2 bases and J lost 1; bases outside the gene matches: 8. In germline, CDR1 is SGHTA, CDR2 FQGTGA. The CDR3 has 17 amino acids. For the CDR3, the DNA is TGTGCCAGCAGCTTATTTGGCTGGCGGGAGGGCACAGATACGCAGTATTTT. Amino acid sequence: CASSLFGWREGTDTQYF.

The V gene is TRBV28, the J gene TRBJ2-7, with 11 bases that match TRBD2. The ends lost 3 bases at V and 4 bases at J; junction bases unmatched: 5. The CDR3 spans 15 residues. Germline V gene sequence: CDR1 MDHEN, CDR2 SYDVKM. For the CDR3, the DNA is TGTGCCAGCAGTTTTGGGACTAGCGGTGAATACGAGCAGTACTTC. Translated, it gives CASSFGTSGEYEQYF.

This clone came up a few times. This chain uses TRBV4-2 with TRBJ1-2, with TRBD1 matching over 10 bases. This CDR3 region has 15 residues. CDR1 LGHNA and CDR2 YNFKEQ come from the germline V gene. V shed 4 bases, J shed 8 bases, and the junction held 10 bases outside the gene matches. The CDR3 DNA is TGTGCCAGCAGCCCCACAGACAGGGGGCGTGAGGGCTACACCTTC. Encoded protein: CASSPTDRGREGYTF.

The gene calls are TRBV7-9 and TRBJ2-5; 9 bases align to TRBD1. Germline CDR1 is SEHNR and CDR2 is FQNEAQ (reference sequence). V lost 4 bases to trimming and J lost 5 bases; unmatched junction nucleotides: 8. The CDR3 extends over 15 amino acids. The CDR3 here is CASSWGTGSKETQYF. CDR3 nucleotide sequence: TGTGCCAGCAGCTGGGGGACAGGGTCCAAGGAGACCCAGTACTTC.

This clone was observed once. The chain couples TRBV19 to TRBJ1-2, with D possibly TRBD1 on 5 matching bases. V gave up 4 bases and J gave up 2 bases, with 11 bases separating them. The germline gives CDR1 LNHDA, CDR2 SQIVND (reference sequence). This CDR3 has 14 residues. The CDR3 reads CASSTRDGNYGYTF. CDR3 DNA sequence: TGTGCCAGTAGTACCCGGGACGGGAACTATGGCTACACCTTC.

The rearrangement joins TRBV10-3 to TRBJ2-1; perhaps TRBD1 as D (5 bases). CDR1 is ENHRY and CDR2 is SYGVKD in the germline V gene. There are 13 residues in the CDR3. Trimming cost V 7 bases and J 5 bases, with 12 bases left between them. CDR3 residues: CAIMPGLDNEQFF. Written as DNA, the CDR3 is TGTGCCATCATGCCAGGGTTGGACAATGAGCAGTTCTTC.

The rearrangement joins TRBV6-9 to TRBJ2-5; 10 bases agree with TRBD1. V shed 0 bases, J shed 3 bases, and the junction held 13 bases outside the gene matches. This CDR3 contains 19 residues. Germline V CDR1 and CDR2: MNHGY, SVAAGI. The DNA of the CDR3 is TGTGCCAGCAGTTATTCTAAGGGCGGGACAGGGGTGCCAGAAGAGACCCAGTACTTC. Amino acids: CASSYSKGGTGVPEETQYF.

The chain is built from TRBV21-1 and TRBJ1-5; no check of the table's D call, TRBD1, against the DNA was made. TRBV21-1 is deemed a pseudogene. This CDR3 contains 17 residues. The CDR3 protein is CASSRNGKGESNQPQHF. The CDR3 nucleotides read TGTGCCAGCAGCAGGAACGGAAAGGGGGAGAGCAATCAGCCCCAGCATTTT.

CDR3 DNA sequence: TGCGCCAGCAGCTTGGTAAACGAGCAGTACTTC. It specifies CASSLVNEQYF. The J gene is TRBJ2-7, the V gene TRBV5-1; D gene unclear. V gave up 0 bases and J gave up 5 bases, with 3 bases separating them. The CDR3 has 11 amino acids. CDR1 is SGHRS and CDR2 is YFSETQ in the germline V gene.

The chain combines TRBV5-4 with TRBJ1-2, with D uncertain. V was trimmed by 3 bases and J by 5 bases, leaving 17 bases between them. The CDR3 contains 15 residues. Germline V gene sequence: CDR1 SGHNT, CDR2 YYREEE (reference sequence). The CDR3: CASSSVLLSSYGYTF. CDR3 nucleotide sequence: TGTGCCAGCAGCTCGGTCCTCCTGTCATCTTATGGCTACACCTTC.

The chain joins TRBV25-1 to TRBJ2-3; no clear D gene. Deletions cut 8 bases from V and 2 bases from J, with 20 bases between. Germline CDR1 and CDR2: MGHDK and SYGVNS. This CDR3 spans 16 amino acids. In DNA, the CDR3 is TGTGCCAGCTGCAAGAAAGGGTACAGATTCACAGATACGCAGTATTTT. Its translation is CASCKKGYRFTDTQYF.

J is TRBJ1-2 and V is TRBV15, with D possibly being TRBD1 (6 bases). Germline assignment: CDR1 LNHNV and CDR2 YYDKDF (reference sequence). The length of the CDR3 is 16 residues. V lost 5 bases and J lost 12, with 28 bases in between. The chain's CDR3 is CATSPRRAGAAGANTF. CDR3 sequence (DNA): TGTGCCACCAGCCCAAGAAGGGCGGGGGCGGCGGGGGCTAACACCTTC.

CDR3 coding DNA: TGTGCCAGCATGGGGACAGTAAGCACAGATACGCAGTATTTT. It is translated as CASMGTVSTDTQYF. V usage is TRBV6-1 and J usage is TRBJ2-3, with 7 bases identical to TRBD1. The CDR3 covers 14 residues. With V trimmed by 7 bases and J by 0 bases, 4 bases remained unmatched. Germline CDR1 and CDR2: MNHNS and SASEGT.

This chain links TRBV18 with TRBJ2-7; 8 bases are a match to TRBD2. V shed 3 bases, J shed 6 bases, and the junction held 7 bases outside the gene matches. The length of the CDR3 is 14 residues. Per the germline V gene, CDR1 is KGHSH and CDR2 is LQKENI. The CDR3 sequence is CASSPQSGGLEQYF. The CDR3 region has the DNA TGTGCCAGCTCACCCCAAAGCGGGGGCCTCGAGCAGTACTTC.

This clone was picked up one time. This CDR3 is CASSQGVEGLYTGELFF. In DNA form, the CDR3 reads TGTGCCAGCAGCCAAGGGGTGGAGGGCCTTTACACCGGGGAGCTGTTTTTT. This chain joins TRBV4-2 and TRBJ2-2, with a possible D match to TRBD2 (6 bases). Germline values: CDR1 LGHNA, CDR2 YNFKEQ. Trimming took 1 base from V and 3 from J, leaving 15 bases between them. This CDR3 region has 17 residues.